This T cell receptor beta chain was identified in a study of cytomegalovirus exposure and HLA in healthy donors. Findings of the study overall: More clonal expansion characterized HLA-associated TCR beta chains than equally common others in a later analysis. In all likelihood, a cluster of highly shared sequence variants was a sequencing artifact. Whilst most TCR sequences proved rare, a subset of public TCRs occurred across many donors.

Germline V gene data show CDR1 as SGDLS and CDR2 as YYNGEE. V was trimmed by 2 bases and J by 2 bases, leaving 10 bases between them. The CDR3 extends over 14 amino acids. Notes on this clone: What it binds is not known.

60 Vbeta and 13 Jbeta primers were used in PCR. TCRdb's table, derived via immunoSEQ multiplex PCR, lists solely in-frame clones and lacks some. Among about 130,000 clones, roughly 79% were seen once, and the ten largest hold around 2%. The chain combines TRBV9 with TRBJ2-5; D unresolved. The origin of this receptor is a woman in her 50s in good health and CMV-seronegative. The sequencing sample was made of PBMCs. CDR3 loop: CASSVSQSQETQYF. DNA for the CDR3: TGTGCCAGCAGCGTTTCACAGAGTCAAGAGACCCAGTACTTC.